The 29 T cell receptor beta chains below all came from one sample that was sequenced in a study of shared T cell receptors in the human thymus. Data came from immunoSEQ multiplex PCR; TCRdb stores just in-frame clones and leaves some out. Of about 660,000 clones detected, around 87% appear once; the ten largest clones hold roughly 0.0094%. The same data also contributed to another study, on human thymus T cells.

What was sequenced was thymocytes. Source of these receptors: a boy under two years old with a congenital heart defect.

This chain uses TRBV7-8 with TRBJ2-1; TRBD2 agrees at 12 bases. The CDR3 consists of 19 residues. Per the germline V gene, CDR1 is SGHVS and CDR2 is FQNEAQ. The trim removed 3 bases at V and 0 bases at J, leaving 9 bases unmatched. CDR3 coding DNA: TGTGCCAGCAGCTTCGTGACTAGCGGGAGAACGAGCTCCTACAATGAGCAGTTCTTC. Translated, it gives CASSFVTSGRTSSYNEQFF.

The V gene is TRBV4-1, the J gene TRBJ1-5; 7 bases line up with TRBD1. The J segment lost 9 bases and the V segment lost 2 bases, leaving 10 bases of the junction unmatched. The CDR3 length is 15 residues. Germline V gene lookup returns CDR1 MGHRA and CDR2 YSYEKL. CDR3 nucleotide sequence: TGCGCCAGCAGCCAAATGCGGACAGGCAATGGGCCCCAGCATTTT. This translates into CASSQMRTGNGPQHF.

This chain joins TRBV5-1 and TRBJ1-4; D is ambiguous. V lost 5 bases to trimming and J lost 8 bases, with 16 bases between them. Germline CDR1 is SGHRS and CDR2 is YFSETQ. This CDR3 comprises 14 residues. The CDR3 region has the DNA TGCGCCAGCAGTCGGCCGGGCGCGGGGGAAAAACTGTTTTTT. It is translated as CASSRPGAGEKLFF.

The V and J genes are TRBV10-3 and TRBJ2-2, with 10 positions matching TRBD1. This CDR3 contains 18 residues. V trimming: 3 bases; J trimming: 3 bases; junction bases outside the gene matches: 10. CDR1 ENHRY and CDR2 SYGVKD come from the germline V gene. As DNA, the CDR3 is TGTGCCATCAGTGACGACAGGGGGCACCCTCGGGACACCGGGGAGCTGTTTTTT. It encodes CAISDDRGHPRDTGELFF.

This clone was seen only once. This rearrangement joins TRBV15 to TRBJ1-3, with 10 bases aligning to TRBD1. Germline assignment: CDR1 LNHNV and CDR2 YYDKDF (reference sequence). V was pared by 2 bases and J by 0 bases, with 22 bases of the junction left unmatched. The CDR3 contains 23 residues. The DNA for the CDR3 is TGTGCCACCAGCAGACCCTCCAACCAACATGGGACAGGGGTAACGAGCTCTGGAAACACCATATATTTT. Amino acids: CATSRPSNQHGTGVTSSGNTIYF.

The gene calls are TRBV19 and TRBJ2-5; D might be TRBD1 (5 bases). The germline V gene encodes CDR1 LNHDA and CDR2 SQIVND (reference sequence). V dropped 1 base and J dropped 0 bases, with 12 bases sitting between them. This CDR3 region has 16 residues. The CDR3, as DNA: TGTGCCAGTAGTATAGCGGGTGACAGCTACCAAGAGACCCAGTACTTC. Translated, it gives CASSIAGDSYQETQYF. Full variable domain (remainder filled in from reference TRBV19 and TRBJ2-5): DGGITQSPKYLFRKEGQNVTLSCEQNLNHDAMYWYRQDPGQGLRLIYYSQIVNDFQKGDIAEGYSVSREKKESFPLTVTSAQKNPTAFYLCASSIAGDSYQETQYFGPGTRLLVL.

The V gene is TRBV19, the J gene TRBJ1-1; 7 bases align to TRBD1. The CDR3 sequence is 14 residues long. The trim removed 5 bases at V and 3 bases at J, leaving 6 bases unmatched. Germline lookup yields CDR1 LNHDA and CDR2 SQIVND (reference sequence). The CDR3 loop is CASSYTDRDTEAFF. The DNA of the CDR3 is TGTGCCAGTAGTTACACAGACAGGGACACTGAAGCTTTCTTT. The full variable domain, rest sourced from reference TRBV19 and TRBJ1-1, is DGGITQSPKYLFRKEGQNVTLSCEQNLNHDAMYWYRQDPGQGLRLIYYSQIVNDFQKGDIAEGYSVSREKKESFPLTVTSAQKNPTAFYLCASSYTDRDTEAFFGQGTRLTVV.

The CDR3 nucleotides are TGTGCCACCAGCAGTATTAGGGGGTTCAATGAAAAACTGTTTTTT. Protein sequence: CATSSIRGFNEKLFF. The rearrangement uses TRBV15 and TRBJ1-4, with D possibly TRBD1 on 6 matching bases. The germline V gene encodes CDR1 LNHNV and CDR2 YYDKDF (reference sequence). This CDR3 has 15 amino acids. Between the trimmed V and J ends, which lost 3 bases and 5 bases, there was a span of 13 bases.

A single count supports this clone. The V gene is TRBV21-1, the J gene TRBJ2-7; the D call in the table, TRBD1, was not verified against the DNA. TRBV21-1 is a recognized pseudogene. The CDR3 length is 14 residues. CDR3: CASSKKQDTYEQYF. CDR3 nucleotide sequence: TGTGCCAGCAGCAAAAAACAGGATACCTACGAGCAGTACTTC.

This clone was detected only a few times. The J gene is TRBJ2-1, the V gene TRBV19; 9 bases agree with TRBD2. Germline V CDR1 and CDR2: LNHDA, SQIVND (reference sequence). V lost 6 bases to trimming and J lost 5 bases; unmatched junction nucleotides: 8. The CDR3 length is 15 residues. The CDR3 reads CASSKLAGLNNEQFF. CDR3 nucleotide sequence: TGTGCCAGTAGCAAACTAGCGGGCCTTAACAATGAGCAGTTCTTC.

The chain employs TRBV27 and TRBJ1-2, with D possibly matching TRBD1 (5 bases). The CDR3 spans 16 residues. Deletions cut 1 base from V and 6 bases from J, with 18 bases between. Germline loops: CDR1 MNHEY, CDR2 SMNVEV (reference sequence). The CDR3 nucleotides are TGTGCCAGCAGTTTATATAACCGACAGCCGCTTGATGGCTACACCTTC. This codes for CASSLYNRQPLDGYTF.

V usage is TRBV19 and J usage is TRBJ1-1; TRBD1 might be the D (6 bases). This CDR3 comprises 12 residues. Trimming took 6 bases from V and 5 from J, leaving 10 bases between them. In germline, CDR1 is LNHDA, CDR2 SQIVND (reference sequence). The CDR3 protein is CASRNTGTEAFF. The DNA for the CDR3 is TGTGCCAGTAGGAATACAGGGACTGAAGCTTTCTTT.

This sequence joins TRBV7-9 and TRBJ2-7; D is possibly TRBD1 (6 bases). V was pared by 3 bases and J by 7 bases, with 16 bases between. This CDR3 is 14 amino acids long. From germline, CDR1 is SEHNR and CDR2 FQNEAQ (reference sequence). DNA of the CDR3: TGTGCCAGCAGCTTGGCAGGGGCCCCTTGGGAGCAGTACTTC. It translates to CASSLAGAPWEQYF.

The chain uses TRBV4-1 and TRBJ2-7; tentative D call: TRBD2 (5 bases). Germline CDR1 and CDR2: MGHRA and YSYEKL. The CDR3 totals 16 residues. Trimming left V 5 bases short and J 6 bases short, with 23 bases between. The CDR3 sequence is CASSVELDKYSCEQYF. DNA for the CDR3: TGCGCCAGCAGCGTGGAACTAGACAAATATAGTTGCGAGCAGTACTTC.

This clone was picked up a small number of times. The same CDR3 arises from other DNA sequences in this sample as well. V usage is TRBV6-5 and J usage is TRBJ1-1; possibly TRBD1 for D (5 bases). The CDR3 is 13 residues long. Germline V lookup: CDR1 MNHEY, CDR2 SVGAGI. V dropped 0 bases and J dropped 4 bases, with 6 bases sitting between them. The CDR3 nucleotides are TGTGCCAGCAGTTACTCGGGGGGCACTGAAGCTTTCTTT. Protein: CASSYSGGTEAFF.

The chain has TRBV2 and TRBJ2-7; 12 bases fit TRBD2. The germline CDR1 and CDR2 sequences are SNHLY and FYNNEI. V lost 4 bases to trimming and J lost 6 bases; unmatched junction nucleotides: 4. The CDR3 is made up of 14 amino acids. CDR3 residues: CASSVGTSGSEQYF. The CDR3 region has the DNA TGTGCCAGCAGTGTGGGGACTAGCGGGTCCGAGCAGTACTTC.

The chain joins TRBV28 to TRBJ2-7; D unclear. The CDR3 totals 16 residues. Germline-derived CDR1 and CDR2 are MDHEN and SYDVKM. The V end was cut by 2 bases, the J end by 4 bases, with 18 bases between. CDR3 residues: CASSLRRINETYEQYF. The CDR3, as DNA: TGTGCCAGCAGTTTACGGCGGATAAACGAAACTTACGAGCAGTACTTC.

The CDR3 nucleotides read TGTGCCAGGAACGGGACAGGGGGTAACAATGAGCAGTTCTTC. This codes for CARNGTGGNNEQFF. This chain joins TRBV2 and TRBJ2-1; 11 nucleotides align to TRBD1. The CDR3 is made up of 14 amino acids. The germline CDR1 and CDR2 sequences are SNHLY and FYNNEI. The V gene end was trimmed by 9 bases and the J gene end by 5 bases; junction bases not matched to a gene: 6.

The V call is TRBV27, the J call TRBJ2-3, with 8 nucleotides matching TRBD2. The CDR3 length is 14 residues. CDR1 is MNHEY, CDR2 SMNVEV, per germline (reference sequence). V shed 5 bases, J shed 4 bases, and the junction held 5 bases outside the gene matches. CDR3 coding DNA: TGTGCCAGCAGTGTCGGGGGGGCCCCAGATACGCAGTATTTT. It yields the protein CASSVGGAPDTQYF.

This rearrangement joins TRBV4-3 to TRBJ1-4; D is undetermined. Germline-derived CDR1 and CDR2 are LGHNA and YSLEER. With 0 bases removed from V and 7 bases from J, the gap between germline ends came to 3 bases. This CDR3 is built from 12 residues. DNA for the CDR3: TGCGCCAGCAGCCAAGACCGTGAAAAACTGTTTTTT. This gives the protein CASSQDREKLFF.

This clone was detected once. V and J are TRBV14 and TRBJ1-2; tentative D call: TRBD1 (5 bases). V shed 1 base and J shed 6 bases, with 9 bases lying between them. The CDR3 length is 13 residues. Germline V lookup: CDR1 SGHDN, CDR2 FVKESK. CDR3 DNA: TGTGCCAGCAGCCAAGCGCGACAGCATGGCTACACCTTC. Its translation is CASSQARQHGYTF. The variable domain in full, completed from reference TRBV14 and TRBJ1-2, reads EAGVTQFPSHSVIEKGQTVTLRCDPISGHDNLYWYRRVMGKEIKFLLHFVKESKQDESGMPNNRFLAERTGGTYSTLKVQPAELEDSGVYFCASSQARQHGYTFGSGTRLTVV.

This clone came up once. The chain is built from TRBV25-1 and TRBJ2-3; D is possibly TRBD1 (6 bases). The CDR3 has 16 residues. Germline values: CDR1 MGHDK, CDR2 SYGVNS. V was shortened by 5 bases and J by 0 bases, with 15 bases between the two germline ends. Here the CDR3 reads CASSRTGKQSTDTQYF. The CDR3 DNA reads TGTGCCAGCAGTAGAACAGGGAAGCAGAGCACAGATACGCAGTATTTT.

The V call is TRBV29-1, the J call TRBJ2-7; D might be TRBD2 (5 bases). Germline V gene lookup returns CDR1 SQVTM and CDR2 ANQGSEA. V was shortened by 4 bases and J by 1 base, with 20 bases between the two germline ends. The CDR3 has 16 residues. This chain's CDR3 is CSVADDEGEGSYEQYF. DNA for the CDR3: TGCAGCGTTGCGGACGACGAGGGAGAGGGATCCTACGAGCAGTACTTC.

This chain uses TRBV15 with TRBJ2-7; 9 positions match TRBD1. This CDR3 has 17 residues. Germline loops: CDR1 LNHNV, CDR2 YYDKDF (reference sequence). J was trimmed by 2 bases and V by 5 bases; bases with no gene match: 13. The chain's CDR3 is CATSPRRGQGQTYEQYF. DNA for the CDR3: TGTGCCACCAGCCCCCGGCGGGGACAGGGTCAAACCTACGAGCAGTACTTC. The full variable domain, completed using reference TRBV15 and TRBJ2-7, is DAMVIQNPRYQVTQFGKPVTLSCSQTLNHNVMYWYQQKSSQAPKLLFHYYDKDFNNEADTPDNFQSRRPNTSFCFLDIRSPGLGDTAMYLCATSPRRGQGQTYEQYFGPGTRLTVT.

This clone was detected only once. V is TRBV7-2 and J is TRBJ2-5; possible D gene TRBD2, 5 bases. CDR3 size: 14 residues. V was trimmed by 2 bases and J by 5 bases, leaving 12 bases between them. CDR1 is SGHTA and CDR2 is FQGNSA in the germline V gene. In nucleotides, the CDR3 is TGTGCCAGCAGCTTAAGGTATAGGGAGGAGACCCAGTACTTC. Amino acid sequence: CASSLRYREETQYF.

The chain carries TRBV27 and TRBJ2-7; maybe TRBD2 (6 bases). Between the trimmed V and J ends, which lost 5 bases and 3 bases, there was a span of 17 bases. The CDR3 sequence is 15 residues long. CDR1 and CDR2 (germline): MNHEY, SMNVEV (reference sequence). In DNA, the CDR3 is TGTGCCAGCAGTACCTTTTGGGGAGCGGGCTACGAGCAGTACTTC. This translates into CASSTFWGAGYEQYF.

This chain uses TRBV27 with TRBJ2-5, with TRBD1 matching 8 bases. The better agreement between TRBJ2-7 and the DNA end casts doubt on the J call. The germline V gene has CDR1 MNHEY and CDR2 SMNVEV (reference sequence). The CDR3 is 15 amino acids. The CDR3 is CASSFSGTGLYEQYF. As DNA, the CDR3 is TGTGCCAGCAGTTTTTCGGGGACAGGACTTTACGAGCAGTACTTC.

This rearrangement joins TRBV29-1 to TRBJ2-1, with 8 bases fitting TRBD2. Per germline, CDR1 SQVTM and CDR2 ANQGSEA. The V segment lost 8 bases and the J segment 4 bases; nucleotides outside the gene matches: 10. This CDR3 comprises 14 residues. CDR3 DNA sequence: TGCAGCCCCTGGAGACTAGCGCCATACAATGAGCAGTTCTTC. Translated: CSPWRLAPYNEQFF.

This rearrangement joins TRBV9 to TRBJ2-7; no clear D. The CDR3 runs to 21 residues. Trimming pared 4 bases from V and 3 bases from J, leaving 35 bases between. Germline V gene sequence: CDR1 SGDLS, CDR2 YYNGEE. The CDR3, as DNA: TGTGCCAGCAGCCCCCACGCTTGGTTCGAACCAAGGAGTCAATACCACTACGAGCAGTACTTC. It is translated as CASSPHAWFEPRSQYHYEQYF.